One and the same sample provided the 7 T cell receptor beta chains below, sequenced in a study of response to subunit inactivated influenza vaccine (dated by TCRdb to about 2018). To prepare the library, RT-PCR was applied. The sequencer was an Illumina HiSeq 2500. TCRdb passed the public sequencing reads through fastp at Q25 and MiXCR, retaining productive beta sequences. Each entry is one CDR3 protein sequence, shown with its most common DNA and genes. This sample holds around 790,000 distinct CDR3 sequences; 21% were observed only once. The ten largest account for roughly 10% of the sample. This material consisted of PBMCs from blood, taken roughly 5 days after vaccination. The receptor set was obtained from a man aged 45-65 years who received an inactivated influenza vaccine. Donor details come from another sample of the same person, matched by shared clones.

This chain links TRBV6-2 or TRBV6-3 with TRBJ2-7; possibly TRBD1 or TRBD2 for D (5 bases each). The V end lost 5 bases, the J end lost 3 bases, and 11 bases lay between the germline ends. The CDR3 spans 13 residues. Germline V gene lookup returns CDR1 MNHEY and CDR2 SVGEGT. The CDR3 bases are TGTGCCAGCAGTAGAGGGACGGTCTACGAGCAGTACTTC. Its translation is CASSRGTVYEQYF.

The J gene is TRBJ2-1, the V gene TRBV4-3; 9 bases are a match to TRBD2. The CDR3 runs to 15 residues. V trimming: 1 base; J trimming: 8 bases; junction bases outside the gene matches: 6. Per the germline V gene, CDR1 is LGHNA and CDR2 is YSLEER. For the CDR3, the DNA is TGCGCCAGCAGCCAAGCTTGGGCTAGCGGGGATGAGCAGTTCTTC. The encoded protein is CASSQAWASGDEQFF.

In nucleotides, the CDR3 is TGTGCCAGCAGCCAAGAGACCGGAGGGCATGAAAAACTGTTTTTT. Its protein is CASSQETGGHEKLFF. The chain is built from TRBV3-1 and TRBJ1-4; no clear D. V was shortened by 0 bases and J by 6 bases, with 11 bases between the two germline ends. Germline CDR1 is LGHDT and CDR2 is YNNKEL (reference sequence). This CDR3 is built from 15 residues.

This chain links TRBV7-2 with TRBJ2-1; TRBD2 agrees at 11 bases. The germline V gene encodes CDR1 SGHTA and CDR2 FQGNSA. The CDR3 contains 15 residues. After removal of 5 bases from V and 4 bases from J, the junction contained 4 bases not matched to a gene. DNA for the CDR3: TGTGCCAGCAGCGCTAGCGGGGGGAGATACAATGAGCAGTTCTTC. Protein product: CASSASGGRYNEQFF.

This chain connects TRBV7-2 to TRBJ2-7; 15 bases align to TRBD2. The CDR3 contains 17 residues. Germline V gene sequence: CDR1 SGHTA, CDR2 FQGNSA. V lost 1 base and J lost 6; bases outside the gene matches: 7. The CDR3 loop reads CASSLVGGTSGRSEQYF. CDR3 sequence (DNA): TGTGCCAGCAGCTTAGTAGGGGGGACTAGCGGGAGGTCCGAGCAGTACTTC.

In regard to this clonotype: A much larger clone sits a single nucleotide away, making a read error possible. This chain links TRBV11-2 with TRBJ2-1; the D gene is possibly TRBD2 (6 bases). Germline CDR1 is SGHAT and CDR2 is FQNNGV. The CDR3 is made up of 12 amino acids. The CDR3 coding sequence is TGTGCCATCAGCTTGGGCTCTAGCGAGGAGTTCTTC. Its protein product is CAISLGSSEEFF.

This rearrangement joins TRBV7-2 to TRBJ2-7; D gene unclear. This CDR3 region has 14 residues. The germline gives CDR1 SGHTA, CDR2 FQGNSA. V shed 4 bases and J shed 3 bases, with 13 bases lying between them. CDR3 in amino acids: CASSSTPGGYEQYF. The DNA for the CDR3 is TGTGCCAGCAGCTCGACCCCGGGTGGCTACGAGCAGTACTTC.